This T cell receptor (beta chain) stems from a study of vaccination effects on CD4 cells after COVID-19. Broader study findings: Infection- and vaccine-induced clones contracted markedly late after vaccination.

Remarks on this clone: Antigen specificity is unknown.

Germline CDR1 LNHDA, CDR2 SQIVND (reference sequence). The CDR3 has 15 residues. Trimming removed 6 bases at V and 0 bases at J, with 13 bases between. Sequencing was preceded by expansion of antigen-specific CD4+ T cells with viral peptide pools in the ViraFEST assay. Culture proceeded for roughly ten days, and CD4+ T cells were then isolated. The authors replaced half the medium with IL-2 medium on days 3 and 7. This table comes from immunoSEQ multiplex PCR, and its TCRdb copy is limited to in-frame clones, with some not included. The table lists more than 50,000 clones, 75% to 85% of them singletons.

The chain joins TRBV19 to TRBJ2-3, with D possibly TRBD2 on 6 matching bases. This receptor was taken from a human donor who received a COVID-19 vaccine. The specimen was CD4+ T cells from PBMCs cultured with HCoV-229E spike peptides, collected before COVID-19 vaccination. CDR3 in amino acids: CASRASGTSTDTQYF. CDR3 sequence (DNA): TGTGCCAGTAGGGCCTCGGGGACTAGCACAGATACGCAGTATTTT.